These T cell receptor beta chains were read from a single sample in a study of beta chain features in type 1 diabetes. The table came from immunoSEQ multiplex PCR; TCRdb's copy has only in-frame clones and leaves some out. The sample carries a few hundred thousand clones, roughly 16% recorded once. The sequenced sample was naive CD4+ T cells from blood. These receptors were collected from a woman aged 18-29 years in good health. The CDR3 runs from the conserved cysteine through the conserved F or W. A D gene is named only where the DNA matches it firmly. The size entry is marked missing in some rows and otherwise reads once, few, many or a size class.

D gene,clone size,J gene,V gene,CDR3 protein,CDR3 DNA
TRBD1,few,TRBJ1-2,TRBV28,CASSPPRDSWGYGYTF,TGTGCCAGCAGCCCCCCGAGGGACAGCTGGGGCTATGGCTACACCTTC
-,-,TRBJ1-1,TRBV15,CATRTLNTEAFF,TGTGCCACCAGGACTTTGAACACTGAAGCTTTCTTT
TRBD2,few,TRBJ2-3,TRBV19,CASSMGGLAGVSTQYF,TGTGCCAGTAGTATGGGAGGACTAGCGGGAGTTAGTACGCAGTATTTT
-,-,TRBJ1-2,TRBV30,CAWGGLRGSYGYTF,TGTGCCTGGGGAGGGCTTCGGGGTAGTTACGGCTACACCTTC
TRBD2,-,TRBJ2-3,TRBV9,CASSSRTSGTDTQYF,TGTGCCAGCAGCTCCCGGACTAGCGGAACAGATACGCAGTATTTT
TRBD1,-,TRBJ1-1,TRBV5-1,CASSFGQGATEAFF,TGCGCCAGCAGCTTCGGACAGGGGGCCACTGAAGCTTTCTTT
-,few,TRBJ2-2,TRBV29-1,CSVSAGGGGELFF,TGCAGCGTTTCGGCAGGGGGAGGCGGGGAGCTGTTTTTT
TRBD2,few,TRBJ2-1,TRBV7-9,CASSTYSGVYNEQFF,TGTGCCAGCAGCACCTATAGCGGGGTTTACAATGAGCAGTTCTTC
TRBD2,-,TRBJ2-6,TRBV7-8,CASSPKGGPGANVLTF,TGTGCCAGCAGCCCGAAGGGAGGGCCTGGGGCCAACGTCCTGACTTTC
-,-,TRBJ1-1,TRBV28,CASSLMRAEAFF,TGTGCCAGCAGTTTAATGAGGGCTGAAGCTTTCTTT